This section outlines one T cell receptor beta chain sequence together with its context. The target antigen is unknown. This entry is derived from a study of shared clonotypes between healthy human individuals. Study background: A couple of women and a few men aged 18 to 49 made up the donors. Overall study findings and caveats: Generally, naive subsets came out with larger estimated richness than memory subsets.

Each PCR replicate from the sorted subsets contained around 200 ng DNA, which is 25,000 to 30,000 T cell genomes. Assay used: immunoSEQ multiplex PCR; TCRdb lists only in-frame clones, some missing. This sample carries 2 million to 3 million clones, approximately 93% of them seen once, and the ten largest clones take roughly 0.36%. The source material was naive CD4+ T cells from PBMCs. The subset here: CD45RA+ positively selected. The origin of this receptor is a man aged 18 to 30 in good health. Some clones in this sample may be carry-over from other donors' samples.

The CDR3: CSAVGVGTQYF. CDR3 DNA sequence: TGCAGTGCTGTGGGGGTGGGGACCCAGTACTTC. The J gene is TRBJ2-5, the V gene TRBV20-1; the D call may be TRBD1 or TRBD2 (5 bases each). Trimming took off 5 bases at V and 7 bases at J, with 11 bases between the two ends. The germline CDR1 and CDR2 sequences are DFQATT and SNEGSKA (reference sequence). The CDR3 consists of 11 residues.